Listed below are T cell receptor beta chains from one sample, sequenced in a study of T cell responses to AZD1222 COVID-19 vaccine. Sequencing was performed with immunoSEQ multiplex PCR; in TCRdb, only in-frame clones are kept and a portion is missing. The repertoire consists of over 90,000 clones, with around nine tenths occurring once and the leading ten covering under 3.5%. The starting material was peripheral blood, obtained 28 days after the second AZD1222 dose. All receptors come from an adult who received the AZD1222 COVID-19 vaccine. The CDR3 runs from the conserved cysteine through the conserved F or W. D genes are given only for firm matches. Clone size, where shown, is once, few, many, or a class for clones that have expanded.

v_gene	abundance	d_gene	j_gene	CDR3nt	CDR3aa
TRBV11-3	.	TRBD1	TRBJ2-7	TGTGCCAGCGAAAGGGGACAGGGGGTTACCTCCTACGAGCAGTACTTC	CASERGQGVTSYEQYF
TRBV6-5	.	.	TRBJ2-2	TGTGCCAGCAGTTTGGGCCTCACCCTCACCGGGGAGCTGTTTTTT	CASSLGLTLTGELFF
TRBV7-9	.	.	TRBJ2-7	TGTGCCAGCACCATAGGGGGGGACTACGAGCAGTACTTC	CASTIGGDYEQYF
TRBV6-5	.	.	TRBJ1-1	TGTGCCAGCCGGGATTGGGTGGGAGCTTTCTTT	CASRDWVGAFF
TRBV6-1	.	.	TRBJ2-5	TGTGCCAGCAGTGAATTGTTCGTAGAGACCCAGTACTTC	CASSELFVETQYF
TRBV30	.	.	TRBJ1-2	TGTGCCTGGAGAGGGCAGGCTAACTATGGCTACACCTTC	CAWRGQANYGYTF
TRBV7-2	.	.	TRBJ1-3	TGTGCCAGCAGCTTAGCAGGGGGGGCTGGAAACACCATATATTTT	CASSLAGGAGNTIYF
TRBV9	.	.	TRBJ2-5	TGTGCCAGCAGCGTAGGTAGGGGGGCCTTAGAGACCCAGTACTTC	CASSVGRGALETQYF
TRBV12-2	.	.	TRBJ2-2	TGTGCAAGTCGCTTCCGAACCGGGGAGCTGTTTTTT	CASRFRTGELFF
TRBV5-1	.	TRBD1	TRBJ1-4	TGCGCCAGCAGCCGGGGGGGACAGTCTAATGAAAAACTGTTTTTT	CASSRGGQSNEKLFF
TRBV4-1	once	TRBD1	TRBJ2-7	TGCGCCAGCAGCCACCCCGGACAGGGACGCTACGAGCAGTACTTC	CASSHPGQGRYEQYF
TRBV18	.	.	TRBJ1-2	TGTGCCAGCTCCCTCGACAGGTCCTATGGCTACACCTTC	CASSLDRSYGYTF
TRBV2	.	.	TRBJ1-6	TGTGCCAGCAGTGAAAACAGGGTTAAAAATTCACCCCTCCACTTT	CASSENRVKNSPLHF
TRBV5-1	.	.	TRBJ2-5	TGCGCCAGCAGCTTCCACGGGCAGCAAGAGACCCAGTACTTC	CASSFHGQQETQYF
TRBV7-3	.	.	TRBJ2-3	TGTGCCAGCAGCCGGTATTTCCTAGCAAATACGCAGTATTTT	CASSRYFLANTQYF
TRBV7-2	once	.	TRBJ1-4	TGTGCCAGCAGCTTAGCGCAGACTAATGAAAAACTGTTTTTT	CASSLAQTNEKLFF
TRBV3-1/TRBV3-2	.	.	TRBJ2-1	TGTGCCAGCAGCCAAGAAGAGTACAATGAGCAGTTCTTC	CASSQEEYNEQFF